What follows are 15 T cell receptor beta chains derived from one specimen sequenced in a study of OX40 agonist ivuxolimab in advanced cancers. Only in-frame clones appear in the TCRdb table, and some are missing; sequencing was by immunoSEQ multiplex PCR. Seen here are about 85,000 clones, over 75% observed once, and the top ten hold under 0.35%. The sequencing here drew on CD4+ or CD8+ T cells sorted from blood, taken in a trial of the OX40 agonist ivuxolimab. These receptors were taken from an adult with an advanced solid tumor such as melanoma, head and neck, liver or kidney cancer.

The gene calls are TRBV28 and TRBJ2-3; the D gene is possibly TRBD2 (5 bases). CDR1 is MDHEN and CDR2 is SYDVKM in the germline V gene. V dropped 6 bases and J dropped 6 bases, with 13 bases sitting between them. This CDR3 has 13 residues. Here the CDR3 reads CASSPGGRDTQYF. As DNA, the CDR3 is TGTGCCAGCAGCCCCGGCGGGCGCGATACGCAGTATTTT.

This chain uses TRBV6-5 with TRBJ1-1; tentatively, D is TRBD1 (6 bases). The V end lost 4 bases, the J end lost 1 base, and 7 bases lay between the germline ends. Looked up from germline, CDR1 is MNHEY and CDR2 is SVGAGI. This CDR3 has 13 residues. CDR3 amino acids: CASSWGQNTEAFF. CDR3 coding DNA: TGTGCCAGCAGTTGGGGACAGAACACTGAAGCTTTCTTT.

The rearrangement links TRBV30 to TRBJ2-6; 7 bases fit TRBD1. The CDR3 loop spans 21 amino acids. The V and J ends lost 1 base and 0 bases, in that order; junction bases with no gene match: 18. Per the germline V gene, CDR1 is GTSNPN and CDR2 is SVGIG (reference sequence). CDR3 region: CAWSGGRNRDRDFSGANVLTF. The DNA of the CDR3 is TGTGCCTGGAGTGGGGGGCGCAATCGGGACAGAGACTTCTCTGGGGCCAACGTCCTGACTTTC.

Here the CDR3 reads CASRFSSYGDSYNEQFF. The DNA of the CDR3 is TGTGCCAGCAGGTTCTCTTCGTATGGGGACTCCTACAATGAGCAGTTCTTC. The V gene is TRBV27, the J gene TRBJ2-1; D gene unclear. Germline V gives CDR1 MNHEY, CDR2 SMNVEV (reference sequence). Trimming removed 6 bases at V and 0 bases at J, with 18 bases between. CDR3 length equals 17 residues.

The chain couples TRBV7-8 to TRBJ2-1; the match to TRBD1 covers 9 bases. The CDR3 sequence is 16 residues long. Per the germline V gene, CDR1 is SGHVS and CDR2 is FQNEAQ. V was clipped by 6 bases and J by 10 bases; unmatched bases: 16. The CDR3 DNA sequence: TGTGCCAGCAGAATAGAATCGGGACAGGGACGGAGGGAGCAGTTCTTC. It translates to CASRIESGQGRREQFF. The complete variable domain, with remaining parts taken from reference TRBV7-8 and TRBJ2-1, reads GAGVSQSPRYKVAKRGQDVALRCDPISGHVSLFWYQQALGQGPEFLTYFQNEAQLDKSGLPSDRFFAERPEGSVSTLKIQRTQQEDSAVYLCASRIESGQGRREQFFGPGTRLTVL.

This chain uses TRBV30 with TRBJ1-4; the D is unclear. In germline, CDR1 is GTSNPN, CDR2 SVGIG (reference sequence). Trimming pared 0 bases from V and 7 bases from J, leaving 15 bases between. The CDR3 length is 15 residues. Here the CDR3 reads CAWSVRNSHPEKLFF. The CDR3 DNA reads as TGTGCCTGGAGTGTACGGAACTCCCACCCTGAAAAACTGTTTTTT.

V is TRBV15 and J is TRBJ2-7; 7 bases match TRBD2. CDR3 length equals 15 residues. Germline V CDR1 and CDR2: LNHNV, YYDKDF (reference sequence). The V segment lost 0 bases and the J segment 6 bases; nucleotides outside the gene matches: 8. This CDR3 reads CATSRDTGGPLEQYF. CDR3 bases: TGTGCCACCAGCAGAGATACGGGGGGACCCCTCGAGCAGTACTTC.

This clone occurred a few times. The V call is TRBV5-1, the J call TRBJ1-2; D is uncertain. CDR1 is SGHRS, CDR2 YFSETQ, per germline. This CDR3 is built from 14 residues. V lost 0 bases and J 8 bases, leaving 14 bases between the germline ends. CDR3 protein: CASSLAVGGNGYTF. CDR3 coding DNA: TGCGCCAGCAGCTTGGCCGTCGGAGGGAACGGCTACACCTTC.

This chain connects TRBV5-1 to TRBJ2-2; TRBD2 matches 7 bases. This CDR3 is built from 13 residues. Germline lookup yields CDR1 SGHRS and CDR2 YFSETQ. The trim removed 5 bases at V and 7 bases at J, leaving 5 bases unmatched. The CDR3 DNA follows: TGCGCCAGCAGTGCGGGAGTGCTCGGGGAGCTGTTTTTT. This encodes CASSAGVLGELFF.

The chain has TRBV7-8 and TRBJ2-7, with 7 nucleotides matching TRBD1. J gave up 2 bases and V 5 bases, and 9 bases lay outside the gene matches. This CDR3 spans 15 amino acids. Germline CDR1 and CDR2: SGHVS and FQNEAQ. CDR3 sequence (DNA): TGTGCCAGCAGCCCGACAGGGAAGGCGACCTACGAGCAGTACGTC. It is translated as CASSPTGKATYEQYV.

The chain employs TRBV28 and TRBJ1-1; 8 bases map to TRBD1. CDR3 size: 16 residues. In germline, CDR1 is MDHEN, CDR2 SYDVKM. The J segment lost 1 base and the V segment lost 1 base, leaving 5 bases of the junction unmatched. Written as DNA, the CDR3 is TGTGCCAGCAGTTTATCAGGGGGCGGCAGGAACACTGAAGCTTTCTTT. It codes for CASSLSGGGRNTEAFF.

This clone appeared a single time. This chain links TRBV20-1 with TRBJ1-2, with D possibly matching TRBD1 (5 bases). The CDR3 is 11 residues long. V was shortened by 6 bases and J by 4 bases, with 9 bases between the two germline ends. Germline CDR1 and CDR2: DFQATT and SNEGSKA (reference sequence). The CDR3: CSASGGYGYTF. The CDR3, as DNA: TGCAGTGCCAGCGGGGGCTATGGCTACACCTTC.

This sequence joins TRBV11-2 and TRBJ1-2; D is ambiguous. The V end was cut by 4 bases, the J end by 8 bases, with 26 bases between. There are 17 residues in the CDR3. Per germline, CDR1 SGHAT and CDR2 FQNNGV. The CDR3 coding sequence is TGTGCCAGCAGCTCCAACCACCGGATTGGCGTGAGGTGGGGCTACACCTTC. This translates into CASSSNHRIGVRWGYTF.

This clone ranks as medium-sized. V and J are TRBV9 and TRBJ1-6, with no clear D. Trimming took 0 bases from V and 9 from J, leaving 10 bases between them. Germline V gene lookup returns CDR1 SGDLS and CDR2 YYNGEE. The CDR3 runs to 14 residues. The CDR3 nucleotides read TGTGCCAGCAGCGTAGCCGGGGTAGGTTCACCCCTCCACTTT. It is translated as CASSVAGVGSPLHF.

The chain links TRBV2 to TRBJ1-6, with D tentatively TRBD1 (5 bases). V shed 0 bases and J shed 6 bases, with 9 bases lying between them. The germline V gene encodes CDR1 SNHLY and CDR2 FYNNEI. This CDR3 has 15 residues. The CDR3 sequence is CASSEARGINSPLHF. The CDR3 region has the DNA TGTGCCAGCAGTGAAGCGCGGGGGATTAATTCACCCCTCCACTTT. Drawing the rest from reference TRBV2 and TRBJ1-6, the complete variable domain is EPEVTQTPSHQVTQMGQEVILRCVPISNHLYFYWYRQILGQKVEFLVSFYNNEISEKSEIFDDQFSVERPDGSNFTLKIRSTKLEDSAMYFCASSEARGINSPLHFGNGTRLTVT.